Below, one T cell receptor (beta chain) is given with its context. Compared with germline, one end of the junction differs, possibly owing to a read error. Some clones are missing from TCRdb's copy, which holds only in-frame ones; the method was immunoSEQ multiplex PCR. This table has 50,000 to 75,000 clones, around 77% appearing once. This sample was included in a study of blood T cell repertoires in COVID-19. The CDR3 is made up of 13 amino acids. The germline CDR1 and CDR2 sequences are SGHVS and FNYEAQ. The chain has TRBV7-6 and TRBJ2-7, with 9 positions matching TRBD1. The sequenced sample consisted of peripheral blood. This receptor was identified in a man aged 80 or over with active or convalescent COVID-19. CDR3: CASSLEVGTGCNF. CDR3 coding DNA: TGTGCCAGCAGCTTAGAGGTGGGGACAGGGTGCAACTTC.